A selection of T cell receptor beta chains follows, all from one sample in a study of regulatory T cells in long-lasting Graves disease. MiXCR, applied by TCRdb to the multiplex PCR reads, yields one record per CDR3 protein. The profile shows under 450,000 distinct CDR3 sequences, around 15% of them singletons. This sample also appeared in a second study, on T cells in Graves' hyperthyroidism and ophthalmopathy.

Sequencing was performed on peripheral blood mononuclear cells (PBMCs), taken at new diagnosis, from a patient treated with antithyroid drugs. The origin of the receptors is a woman aged 18-29 years with Graves disease. CDR3s include the opening cysteine and the closing phenylalanine or tryptophan. D genes are given only for firm matches. Only some rows state a clone size, as once, few, many or a class for expanded clones.

>14|many|TRBV12-3/TRBV12-4|TRBJ2-5|-
CASSLGIVGETQYF
TGTGCCAGCAGTTTAGGGATCGTAGGGGAGACCCAGTACTTC
>12|many|TRBV2|TRBJ1-3|-
CASTASGNTIYF
TGTGCCAGCACTGCCTCTGGAAACACCATATATTTT
>15|-|TRBV28|TRBJ2-5|TRBD1
CASSPGQGHQETQYF
TGTGCCAGCAGTCCGGGACAGGGACACCAAGAGACCCAGTACTTC
>19|-|TRBV18|TRBJ1-6|TRBD1
CASSLVPAGTGGVLSPLHF
TGTGCCAGCTCACTAGTACCCGCCGGGACAGGGGGCGTCCTGAGTCCCCTCCACTTT
>13|few|TRBV4-1|TRBJ2-1|-
CASSQARTPGRFF
TGCGCCAGCAGCCAAGCTCGAACCCCGGGTCGGTTCTTC
>15|few|TRBV5-1|TRBJ2-3|-
CASSLEGGRADTQYF
TGCGCCAGCAGCTTGGAGGGGGGGCGGGCAGATACGCAGTATTTT
>14|few|TRBV9|TRBJ1-5|-
CASSVSDSNQPQHF
TGTGCCAGCAGCGTGAGTGATAGCAATCAGCCCCAGCATTTT
>19|many|TRBV20-1|TRBJ2-7|TRBD2
CSARKGGWTSGTRSYEQYF
TGCAGTGCTAGAAAGGGGGGGTGGACTAGCGGGACCCGAAGCTACGAGCAGTACTTC
>16|many|TRBV7-9|TRBJ1-4|TRBD1
CASSSAGGTGSEKLFF
TGTGCCAGCAGCTCGGCGGGGGGGACAGGAAGTGAAAAACTGTTTTTT
>14|many|TRBV12-3/TRBV12-4|TRBJ1-5|-
CASSFYGGGQPQHF
TGTGCCAGCAGTTTTTACGGGGGTGGTCAGCCCCAGCATTTT
>15|many|TRBV6-2/TRBV6-3|TRBJ2-3|-
CASSMLGTSTDTQYF
TGTGCCAGCAGTATGCTGGGGACTAGCACAGATACGCAGTATTTT
>15|many|TRBV12-3/TRBV12-4|TRBJ2-1|-
CASSSNPLVYNEQFF
TGTGCCAGCAGTTCCAACCCTTTGGTCTACAATGAGCAGTTCTTC
>14|many|TRBV6-2/TRBV6-3|TRBJ2-7|TRBD2
CASKGSAGGREQYF
TGTGCCAGCAAGGGTTCAGCGGGAGGAAGGGAGCAGTACTTC
>13|many|TRBV3-1|TRBJ2-1|TRBD1
CASSRDRGRGKFF
TGTGCCAGCAGCCGGGACAGGGGGCGTGGGAAGTTCTTC
>16|many|TRBV5-1|TRBJ2-3|TRBD2
CATRSGSGRGTDTQYF
TGCGCCACCCGGAGTGGAAGCGGGAGAGGGACAGATACGCAGTATTTT
>16|many|TRBV11-2|TRBJ2-1|-
CASSSGRDPIYNEQFF
TGTGCCAGCAGCTCCGGTCGGGACCCAATTTACAATGAGCAGTTCTTC
>13|-|TRBV29-1|TRBJ2-1|-
CSGRGLTYNEQFF
TGCAGCGGCCGGGGACTTACCTACAATGAGCAGTTCTTC
>13|-|TRBV4-1|TRBJ2-4|-
CASSPGLTNIQYF
TGCGCCAGCAGCCCGGGACTTACAAACATTCAGTACTTC
>14|many|TRBV12-3/TRBV12-4|TRBJ1-2|-
CASSLTSRGDGYTF
TGTGCCAGCAGTTTGACCTCCAGGGGCGATGGCTACACCTTC
>16|many|TRBV5-1|TRBJ2-7|TRBD2
CASSGGLRGRVYEQYF
TGTGCCAGCAGCGGGGGCCTCAGGGGACGGGTCTACGAGCAGTACTTC
>17|many|TRBV11-1|TRBJ2-7|TRBD2
CASSLDGLAGVPYEQYF
TGTGCCAGCAGCTTAGATGGACTAGCGGGAGTACCGTACGAGCAGTACTTC
>14|-|TRBV19|TRBJ2-3|TRBD2
CASRTSAGTDTQYF
TGTGCCAGTAGGACTAGCGCGGGAACAGATACGCAGTATTTT
>19|-|TRBV9|TRBJ1-1|TRBD1
CASSVDGYRGRRLGTEAFF
TGTGCCAGCAGCGTAGATGGCTACAGGGGGCGAAGGTTGGGCACTGAAGCTTTCTTT
>13|many|TRBV6-1|TRBJ2-7|-
CASSEVAAYEQYF
TGTGCCAGCAGTGAAGTAGCGGCCTACGAGCAGTACTTC
>15|-|TRBV24-1|TRBJ2-7|-
CATSDGGSLSYEQYF
TGTGCCACCAGTGATGGGGGGAGCTTGTCCTACGAGCAGTACTTC
>14|-|TRBV5-5|TRBJ1-5|-
CASSHTRLDQPQHF
TGTGCCAGCAGCCACACAAGACTCGATCAGCCCCAGCATTTT
>16|-|TRBV6-1|TRBJ1-3|TRBD1
CASREPRDSSGNTIYF
TGTGCCAGCAGAGAACCGCGGGACAGCTCTGGAAACACCATATATTTT
>13|many|TRBV7-6|TRBJ1-2|-
CASSVDGNYGYTF
TGTGCCAGCAGCGTCGACGGGAACTATGGCTACACCTTC
>15|many|TRBV9|TRBJ2-6|-
CASSVQGTGANVLTF
TGTGCCAGCAGCGTACAGGGTACTGGGGCCAACGTCCTGACTTTC
>11|few|TRBV29-1|TRBJ2-7|-
CSGMTSYEQYF
TGCAGCGGTATGACATCCTACGAGCAGTACTTC
>13|many|TRBV9|TRBJ2-3|-
CASSVTLTDTQYF
TGTGCCAGCAGCGTCACCCTCACAGATACGCAGTATTTT